The 7 T cell receptor beta chains below were found in one sample sequenced in a study of T cells expressing NK-cell markers. From its re-call of the 5' RACE reads, TCRdb lists each CDR3 protein once, without DNA. The data include about 30,000 distinct CDR3 sequences; the top ten clones carry 50% to 75%. The sample comprised blood T cells: a sorted CD56 or NKG2C T cell subset, CD4+ or CD8+ T cells, or bulk PBMC T cells (not recorded which). The receptors were sampled from a woman aged 18-70 years in good health.

The rearrangement joins TRBV25-1 to TRBJ2-7; TCRdb returns TRBD1, unconfirmable since there is no DNA. Germline V gene lookup returns CDR1 MGHDK and CDR2 SYGVNS. This CDR3 region has 16 residues. The CDR3 reads CASSEWGGKSSYEQYF.

The chain recombines TRBV7-9 with TRBJ2-2. Looked up from germline, CDR1 is SEHNR and CDR2 is FQNEAQ (reference sequence). The CDR3 consists of 16 residues. The CDR3: CASSLRLADHTGELFF.

This chain joins TRBV3-1 and TRBJ2-7; checking the TCRdb D call of TRBD2 is not possible without DNA. The CDR3 consists of 15 residues. Looked up from germline, CDR1 is LGHDT and CDR2 is YNNKEL (reference sequence). CDR3 protein: CASSQVGAGDHEQYF.

J is TRBJ2-1 and V is TRBV3-1; TCRdb returns TRBD2, unconfirmable since there is no DNA. Germline CDR1 is LGHDT and CDR2 is YNNKEL (reference sequence). This CDR3 contains 17 residues. The CDR3 protein is CASSQGVYLLSYNEQFF.

The chain has TRBV28 and TRBJ2-1; TCRdb names TRBD2, which stays unverified in the absence of DNA. The CDR3 loop spans 20 amino acids. CDR1 is MDHEN, CDR2 SYDVKM, per germline. CDR3 amino acids: CASSQDRGLAGRDGYNEQFF.

The V gene is TRBV27, the J gene TRBJ2-7; the D call from TCRdb, TRBD2, cannot be confirmed without DNA. The CDR3 covers 17 residues. The germline CDR1 and CDR2 sequences are MNHEY and SMNVEV (reference sequence). The CDR3 reads CASSLAGEGLAEYEQYF.

The CDR3 sequence: CASSQGRQGGSYEQYF. The chain couples TRBV4-1 to TRBJ2-7. In germline, CDR1 is MGHRA, CDR2 YSYEKL. This CDR3 has 16 residues.